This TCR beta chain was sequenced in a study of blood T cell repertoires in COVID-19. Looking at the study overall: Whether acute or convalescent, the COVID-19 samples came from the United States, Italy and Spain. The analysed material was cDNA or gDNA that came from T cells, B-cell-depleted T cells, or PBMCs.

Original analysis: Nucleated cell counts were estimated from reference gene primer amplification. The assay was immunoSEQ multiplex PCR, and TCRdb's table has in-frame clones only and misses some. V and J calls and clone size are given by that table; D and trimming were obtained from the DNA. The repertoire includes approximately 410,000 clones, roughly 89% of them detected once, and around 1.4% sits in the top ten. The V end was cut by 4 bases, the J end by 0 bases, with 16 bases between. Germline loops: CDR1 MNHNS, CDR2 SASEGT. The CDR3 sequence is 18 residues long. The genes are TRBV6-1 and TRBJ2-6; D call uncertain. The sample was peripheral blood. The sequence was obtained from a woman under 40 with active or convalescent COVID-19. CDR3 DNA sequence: TGTGCCAGCAGTGGGGCAGCTACAGCTTACTCTGGGGCCAACGTCCTGACTTTC. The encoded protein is CASSGAATAYSGANVLTF.